These T cell receptor beta chains were read from a single sample in a study of T cell changes during pregnancy in multiple sclerosis. Repertoires were generated with immunoSEQ multiplex PCR, while TCRdb's copy carries only in-frame clones and drops some. The sample holds 60,000 to 90,000 clones; 93% are singletons and the top ten take 2% to 3%. The specimen was peripheral blood, collected after pregnancy. These receptor sequences come from a female donor in good health, enrolled as a control in a pregnancy study. The CDR3 runs from the conserved cysteine through the conserved F or W. The D gene is left open where the match is weak. Expanded clones get a size class; other rows say once, few or many, or leave the size out.

len | j_gene | d_gene | abundance | v_gene | CDR3aa | CDR3nt
16 | TRBJ2-7 | TRBD2 | - | TRBV5-4 | CASSWGTSGGSYEQYF | TGTGCCAGCAGCTGGGGGACTAGCGGGGGATCCTACGAGCAGTACTTC
13 | TRBJ1-2 | TRBD1 | - | TRBV27 | CASSYRGGYGYTF | TGTGCCAGCAGTTACAGGGGGGGCTATGGCTACACCTTC
15 | TRBJ1-6 | - | once | TRBV18 | CASSRDADYNSPLHF | TGTGCCAGCTCGCGGGACGCGGACTATAATTCACCCCTCCACTTT
12 | TRBJ2-1 | TRBD2 | - | TRBV5-1 | CASKNLLAEQFF | TGCGCCAGCAAGAATCTACTAGCGGAGCAGTTCTTC
16 | TRBJ2-1 | - | once | TRBV18 | CASSPLFRSSYNEQFF | TGTGCCAGCTCACCACTTTTTCGCAGCTCCTACAATGAGCAGTTCTTC
13 | TRBJ1-1 | - | few | TRBV7-9 | CASSLGTVPEAFF | TGTGCCAGCAGCTTAGGGACAGTACCTGAAGCTTTCTTT
14 | TRBJ2-4 | TRBD1 | - | TRBV6-1 | CASSGGQGLDIQYF | TGTGCCAGCAGTGGGGGACAGGGATTGGACATTCAGTACTTC
19 | TRBJ2-1 | TRBD2 | once | TRBV29-1 | CSVVHMGAERELLFNEQFF | TGCAGCGTTGTACACATGGGAGCCGAGCGGGAGCTTTTATTCAATGAGCAGTTCTTC
12 | TRBJ2-1 | TRBD2 | - | TRBV7-3 | CASSLWGGEQFF | TGTGCCAGCAGCCTTTGGGGGGGGGAGCAGTTCTTC
15 | TRBJ2-1 | TRBD2 | - | TRBV7-8 | CASSFAAGGVYEQFF | TGTGCCAGCAGCTTTGCGGCGGGAGGGGTCTATGAGCAGTTCTTC
14 | TRBJ2-3 | TRBD1 | - | TRBV6-5 | CASSSGTGIVAQYF | TGTGCCAGCAGCTCCGGGACAGGGATAGTGGCGCAGTATTTT